This T cell receptor (beta chain) was obtained from a study of blood T cell repertoires in COVID-19. CDR1 and CDR2 from the germline V gene are LNHNV and YYDKDF (reference sequence). V lost 0 bases and J 1 base, leaving 16 bases between the germline ends. The CDR3 totals 17 residues. Some clones are missing from TCRdb's copy, which holds only in-frame ones; the method was immunoSEQ multiplex PCR. This table holds 100,000 to 150,000 clones, approximately 84% found once. Source material: peripheral blood. This sequence originates from an elderly woman with acute or convalescent COVID-19. V and J are TRBV15 and TRBJ2-7; possibly TRBD1 for D (6 bases). The CDR3, as DNA: TGTGCCACCAGCAGAGATCCCATGGGGCAGGGGTCCTACGAGCAGTACTTC. Protein product: CATSRDPMGQGSYEQYF.